The 25 T cell receptor beta chains below come from one sample, sequenced in a study of blood T cell repertoires in COVID-19. TCRdb keeps only in-frame clones here, not all; method: immunoSEQ multiplex PCR. Of over 130,000 clones listed, more than 85% are singletons. The specimen was peripheral blood. These receptors were collected from a human donor in a cohort sampled during active COVID-19.

The chain combines TRBV28 with TRBJ2-2; TRBD2 might be the D (5 bases). The V end was cut by 8 bases, the J end by 4 bases, with 8 bases between. The CDR3 totals 12 residues. The germline V gene encodes CDR1 MDHEN and CDR2 SYDVKM. The CDR3 loop is CASGSSTGELFF. CDR3 coding DNA: TGTGCCAGCGGGAGCTCCACCGGGGAGCTGTTTTTT.

This rearrangement joins TRBV7-9 to TRBJ2-3; TRBD1 matches at 8 bases. The CDR3 sequence is 15 residues long. Germline assignment: CDR1 SEHNR and CDR2 FQNEAQ (reference sequence). V lost 2 bases and J lost 5; bases outside the gene matches: 6. The CDR3 nucleotides read TGTGCCAGCAGCTTAATTCAGGGGGCAAAAGATACGCAGTATTTT. Its protein product is CASSLIQGAKDTQYF.

This clone was detected a few times. This chain uses TRBV7-2 with TRBJ2-7; 8 bases align to TRBD1. In germline, CDR1 is SGHTA, CDR2 FQGNSA. The trim removed 5 bases at V and 2 bases at J, leaving 5 bases unmatched. The CDR3 length is 14 residues. The CDR3 nucleotides are TGTGCCAGCAGCCCTCGACAGGGGCCCTACGAGCAGTACTTC. Translating gives CASSPRQGPYEQYF.

The V gene is TRBV23-1, the J gene TRBJ2-7, with D unresolved. TRBV23-1 is filed as an ORF, its function uncertain. V was cut by 5 bases and J by 3 bases, with 11 bases left in between. The length of the CDR3 is 13 residues. CDR3 in amino acids: CASSSRRYYEQYF. The DNA of the CDR3 is TGCGCCAGCAGTTCTCGGAGATACTACGAGCAGTACTTC.

The V and J genes are TRBV4-1 and TRBJ1-1; 9 bases match TRBD1. V lost 0 bases to trimming and J lost 11 bases; unmatched junction nucleotides: 4. Germline CDR1 and CDR2: MGHRA and YSYEKL. The CDR3 length is 13 residues. CDR3 in amino acids: CASSQEWDRDAFF. CDR3 nucleotide sequence: TGCGCCAGCAGCCAAGAGTGGGACAGGGATGCTTTCTTT.

This clone was detected only a few times. The J gene is TRBJ1-5, the V gene TRBV12-3 or TRBV12-4; perhaps TRBD1 as D (6 bases). V dropped 6 bases and J dropped 4 bases, with 10 bases sitting between them. This CDR3 comprises 13 residues. The CDR3 sequence: CASSETGNQPQHF. The CDR3 nucleotides are TGTGCCAGCAGCGAGACAGGTAATCAGCCCCAGCATTTT.

This clone turned up a few times. The rearrangement links TRBV7-9 to TRBJ2-5, with 13 bases aligning to TRBD2. Germline V lookup: CDR1 SEHNR, CDR2 FQNEAQ (reference sequence). The CDR3 has 15 amino acids. Trimming removed 5 bases from V and 3 bases from J; junction bases left unmatched: 3. Written as DNA, the CDR3 is TGTGCCAGCAGCCCCACTAGCGGGGGGGAAGAGACCCAGTACTTC. This gives the protein CASSPTSGGEETQYF.

The J gene is TRBJ1-2, the V gene TRBV5-1; no reliable D call. The CDR3 totals 15 residues. Germline CDR1 is SGHRS and CDR2 is YFSETQ. V was cut by 4 bases and J by 2 bases, with 15 bases left in between. The CDR3 DNA sequence: TGCGCCAGCAGCCTGAGCCCTTTGAGCAACTATGGCTACACCTTC. It specifies CASSLSPLSNYGYTF.

The CDR3 protein is CASSRFSYEQYF. CDR3 nucleotide sequence: TGTGCCAGCAGCCGTTTCTCCTACGAGCAGTACTTC. This chain joins TRBV6-5 and TRBJ2-7; D not certain. V was clipped by 6 bases and J by 0 bases, with 6 bases between them. Looked up from germline, CDR1 is MNHEY and CDR2 is SVGAGI. The CDR3 consists of 12 residues.

V is TRBV12-3 or TRBV12-4 and J is TRBJ2-7, with no clear D. Trimming removed 6 bases from V and 1 base from J, with 10 bases in between. The CDR3 is made up of 13 amino acids. CDR3 nucleotide sequence: TGTGCCAGCAGCCTACAGTCTTCCTACGAGCAGTACTTC. Its translation: CASSLQSSYEQYF.

The chain is built from TRBV5-1 and TRBJ2-1; the match to TRBD1 covers 8 bases. Germline CDR1 is SGHRS and CDR2 is YFSETQ. The V segment lost 2 bases and the J segment 7 bases; nucleotides outside the gene matches: 8. CDR3 length: 15 amino acids. The CDR3 spells CASSLPTGAGNEQFF. In DNA, the CDR3 is TGCGCCAGCAGCTTACCGACAGGGGCGGGGAATGAGCAGTTCTTC.

The chain recombines TRBV2 with TRBJ2-7, with TRBD1 identical over 7 bases. The germline V gene encodes CDR1 SNHLY and CDR2 FYNNEI. Trimming cost V 6 bases and J 0 bases; bases outside gene matches: 8. The CDR3 sequence is 15 residues long. CDR3 sequence: CASRLQGNPSYEQYF. CDR3 bases: TGTGCCAGCAGGCTACAGGGGAACCCCTCCTACGAGCAGTACTTC.

The J gene is TRBJ1-4, the V gene TRBV6-5; maybe TRBD1 (5 bases). The CDR3 is made up of 14 amino acids. Germline V lookup: CDR1 MNHEY, CDR2 SVGAGI. V was pared by 6 bases and J by 4 bases, with 12 bases between. CDR3 loop: CASRSGTGNEKLFF. The CDR3 bases are TGTGCCAGCAGGAGCGGGACGGGTAATGAAAAACTGTTTTTT.

Only a few counts were recorded for this clone. V usage is TRBV5-6 and J usage is TRBJ2-5; 9 nucleotides align to TRBD2. Germline V gives CDR1 SGHDT, CDR2 YYEEEE. J gave up 4 bases and V 4 bases, and 11 bases lay outside the gene matches. CDR3 length: 16 amino acids. The DNA for the CDR3 is TGTGCCAGCAGCCACCGGAGGAGCGGGGGGAGAGAGACCCAGTACTTC. Its protein product is CASSHRRSGGRETQYF.

This chain joins TRBV6-1 and TRBJ1-4, with 8 bases fitting TRBD1. Germline trimming cut 3 bases from V and 3 bases from J; bases unmatched to any gene: 0. Germline V gene data show CDR1 as MNHNS and CDR2 as SASEGT. CDR3 length: 14 amino acids. The CDR3 coding sequence is TGTGCCAGCAGTGAGGGACAGGCTAATGAAAAACTGTTTTTT. This sequence encodes CASSEGQANEKLFF.

The chain carries TRBV27 and TRBJ2-3, with D uncertain. The CDR3 extends over 15 amino acids. With 2 bases removed from V and 2 bases from J, the gap between germline ends came to 11 bases. Germline assignment: CDR1 MNHEY and CDR2 SMNVEV (reference sequence). For the CDR3, the DNA is TGTGCCAGCAGTTTAGTGGCGGCTCTCACAGATACGCAGTATTTT. Translation: CASSLVAALTDTQYF.

The V call is TRBV24-1, the J call TRBJ2-3; TRBD1 agrees at 7 bases. V was clipped by 7 bases and J by 1 base; unmatched bases: 16. In germline, CDR1 is KGHDR, CDR2 SFDVKD. CDR3 length: 18 amino acids. Written as DNA, the CDR3 is TGTGCCACCAGCACCGGGCCCCAGGGGGTGTCTCGCACAGATACGCAGTATTTT. Amino acids: CATSTGPQGVSRTDTQYF.

This clone was observed a single time. The V and J genes are TRBV5-8 and TRBJ2-5; 8 bases are a match to TRBD1. This CDR3 is 16 amino acids long. CDR1 and CDR2 from the germline V gene are SGHTS and YDEGEE. J was trimmed by 5 bases and V by 10 bases; bases with no gene match: 19. This CDR3 reads CARRYPGQAAWETQYF. CDR3 DNA sequence: TGTGCCCGAAGGTATCCGGGACAGGCGGCTTGGGAGACCCAGTACTTC.

The rearrangement uses TRBV19 and TRBJ1-6; no definite D call. Germline-derived CDR1 and CDR2 are LNHDA and SQIVND (reference sequence). V was cut by 4 bases and J by 10 bases, with 14 bases left in between. This CDR3 is built from 14 residues. The CDR3 loop is CASSTRGPESPLHF. The CDR3 DNA is TGTGCCAGTAGTACTCGAGGCCCCGAATCACCCCTCCACTTT.

The chain links TRBV7-6 to TRBJ1-4, with no clear D. V lost 4 bases and J 7 bases, leaving 7 bases between the germline ends. Germline V gene sequence: CDR1 SGHVS, CDR2 FNYEAQ. There are 12 residues in the CDR3. CDR3 protein: CASSSAGEKLFF. The CDR3 DNA reads as TGTGCCAGCAGCTCGGCGGGTGAAAAACTGTTTTTT.

The chain uses TRBV24-1 and TRBJ2-3; tentative D call: TRBD1 (5 bases). The V and J ends lost 3 bases and 8 bases respectively, with 11 bases between them. Germline CDR1 reads KGHDR; CDR2 reads SFDVKD. The CDR3 consists of 13 residues. The CDR3 here is CATSDGAWVTQYF. Written as DNA, the CDR3 is TGTGCCACCAGTGATGGGGCTTGGGTTACGCAGTATTTT.

The chain combines TRBV6-6 with TRBJ2-7; D is uncertain. The CDR3 covers 14 residues. The ends were cut back, 0 bases at V and 6 bases at J, with 12 bases in the middle. Germline V gene data show CDR1 as MNHNY and CDR2 as SVGAGI (reference sequence). The CDR3 DNA reads as TGTGCCAGCAGTTACTCCCTCGGTGTATCCGAGCAGTACTTC. It encodes CASSYSLGVSEQYF.

This clone has just a few counts. The rearrangement links TRBV7-3 to TRBJ1-6, with 7 bases fitting TRBD1. The CDR3 consists of 14 residues. The V gene end was trimmed by 5 bases and the J gene end by 6 bases; junction bases not matched to a gene: 4. From germline, CDR1 is SGHTA and CDR2 FQGTGA. This CDR3 is CASSIGTANSPLHF. The DNA of the CDR3 is TGTGCCAGCAGCATCGGGACAGCTAATTCACCCCTCCACTTT.

The chain combines TRBV19 with TRBJ1-2, with 7 nucleotides matching TRBD1. This CDR3 has 13 amino acids. Germline loops: CDR1 LNHDA, CDR2 SQIVND (reference sequence). J gave up 6 bases and V 10 bases, and 11 bases lay outside the gene matches. The CDR3 is CATGLGTANGYTF. The CDR3 DNA reads TGTGCCACTGGTCTTGGGACAGCCAATGGCTACACCTTC.

The chain has TRBV6-5 and TRBJ1-1; 9 bases are shared with TRBD1. CDR3 length: 15 residues. J lost 0 bases, V lost 6 bases, and 5 bases had no gene match. Germline V CDR1 and CDR2: MNHEY, SVGAGI. CDR3: CASRPTGGMNTEAFF. The CDR3 DNA is TGTGCCAGCAGGCCCACAGGGGGCATGAACACTGAAGCTTTCTTT.